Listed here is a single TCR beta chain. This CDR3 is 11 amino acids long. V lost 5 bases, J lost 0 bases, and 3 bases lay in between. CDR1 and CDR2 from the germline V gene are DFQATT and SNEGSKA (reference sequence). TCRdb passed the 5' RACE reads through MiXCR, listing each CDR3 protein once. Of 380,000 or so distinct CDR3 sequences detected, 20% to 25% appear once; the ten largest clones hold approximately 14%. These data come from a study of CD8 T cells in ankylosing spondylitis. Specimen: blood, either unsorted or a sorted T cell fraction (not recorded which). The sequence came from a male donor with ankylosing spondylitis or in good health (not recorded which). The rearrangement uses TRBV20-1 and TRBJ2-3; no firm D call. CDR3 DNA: TGCAGTGCTCTAAGCACAGATACGCAGTATTTT. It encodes CSALSTDTQYF.